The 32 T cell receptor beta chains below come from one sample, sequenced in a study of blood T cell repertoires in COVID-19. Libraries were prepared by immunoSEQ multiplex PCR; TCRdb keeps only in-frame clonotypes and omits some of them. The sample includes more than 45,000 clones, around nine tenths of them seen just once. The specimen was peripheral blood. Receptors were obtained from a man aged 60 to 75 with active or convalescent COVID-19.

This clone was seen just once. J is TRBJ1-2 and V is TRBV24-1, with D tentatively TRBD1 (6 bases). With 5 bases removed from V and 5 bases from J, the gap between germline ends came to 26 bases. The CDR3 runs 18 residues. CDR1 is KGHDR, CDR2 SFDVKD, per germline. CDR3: CATSARQAGGSFSYGYTF. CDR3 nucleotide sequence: TGTGCCACCAGTGCCCGACAGGCCGGAGGAAGTTTTTCTTATGGCTACACCTTC.

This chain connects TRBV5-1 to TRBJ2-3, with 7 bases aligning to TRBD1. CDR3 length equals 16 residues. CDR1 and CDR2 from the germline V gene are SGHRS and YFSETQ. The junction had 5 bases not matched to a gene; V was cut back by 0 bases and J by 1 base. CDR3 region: CASSLAPQGGTDTQYF. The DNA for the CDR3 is TGCGCCAGCAGCTTGGCGCCCCAGGGGGGCACAGATACGCAGTATTTT.

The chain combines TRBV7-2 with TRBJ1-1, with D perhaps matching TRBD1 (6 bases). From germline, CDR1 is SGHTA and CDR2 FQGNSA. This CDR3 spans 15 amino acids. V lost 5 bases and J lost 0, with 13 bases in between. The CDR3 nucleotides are TGTGCCAGCAGCCCCCCTGGGACACTGAACACTGAAGCTTTCTTT. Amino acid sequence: CASSPPGTLNTEAFF.

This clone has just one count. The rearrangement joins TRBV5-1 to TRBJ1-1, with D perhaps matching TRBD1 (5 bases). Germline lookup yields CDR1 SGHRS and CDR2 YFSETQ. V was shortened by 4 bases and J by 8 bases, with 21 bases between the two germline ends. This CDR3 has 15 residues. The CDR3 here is CASSPLRVGGTEAFF. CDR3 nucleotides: TGCGCCAGCAGCCCATTACGGGTGGGGGGTACCGAAGCTTTCTTT.

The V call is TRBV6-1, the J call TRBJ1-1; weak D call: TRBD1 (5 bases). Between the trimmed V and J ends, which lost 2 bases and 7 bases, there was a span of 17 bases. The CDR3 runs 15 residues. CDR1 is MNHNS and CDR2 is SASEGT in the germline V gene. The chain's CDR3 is CASSEWGRGLDEAFF. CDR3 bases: TGTGCCAGCAGTGAATGGGGTAGGGGCCTGGATGAAGCTTTCTTT.

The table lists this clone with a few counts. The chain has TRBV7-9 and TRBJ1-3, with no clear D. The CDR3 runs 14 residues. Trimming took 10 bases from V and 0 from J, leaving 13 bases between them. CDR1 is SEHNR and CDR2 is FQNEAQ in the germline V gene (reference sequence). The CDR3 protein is CATLVGSSGNTIYF. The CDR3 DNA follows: TGTGCCACTCTAGTTGGGAGCTCTGGAAACACCATATATTTT.

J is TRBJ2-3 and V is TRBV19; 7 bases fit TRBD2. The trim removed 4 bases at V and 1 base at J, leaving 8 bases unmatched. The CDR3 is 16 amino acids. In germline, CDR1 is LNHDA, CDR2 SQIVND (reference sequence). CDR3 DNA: TGTGCCAGTAGTACCTCCGGGGGGAAAGGCACAGATACGCAGTATTTT. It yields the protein CASSTSGGKGTDTQYF.

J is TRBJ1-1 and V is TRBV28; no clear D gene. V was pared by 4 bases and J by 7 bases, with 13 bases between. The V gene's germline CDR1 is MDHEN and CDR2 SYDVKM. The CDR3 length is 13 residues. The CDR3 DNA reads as TGTGCCAGCAGTTCTCCTGGACGGGGTGAAGCTTTCTTT. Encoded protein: CASSSPGRGEAFF.

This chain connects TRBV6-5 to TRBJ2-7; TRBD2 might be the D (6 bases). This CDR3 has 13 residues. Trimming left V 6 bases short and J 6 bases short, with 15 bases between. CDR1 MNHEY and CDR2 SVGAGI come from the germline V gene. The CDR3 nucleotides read TGTGCCAGCAGGGAGGGACCGTACGGCGAGCAGTACTTC. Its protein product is CASREGPYGEQYF.

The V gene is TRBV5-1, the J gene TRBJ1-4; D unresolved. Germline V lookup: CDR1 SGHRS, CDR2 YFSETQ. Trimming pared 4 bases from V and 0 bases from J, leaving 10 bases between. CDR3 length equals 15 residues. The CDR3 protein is CASSLRDATNEKLFF. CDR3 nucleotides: TGCGCCAGCAGCCTTCGAGATGCAACTAATGAAAAACTGTTTTTT. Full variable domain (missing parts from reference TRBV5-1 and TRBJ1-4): KAGVTQTPRYLIKTRGQQVTLSCSPISGHRSVSWYQQTPGQGLQFLFEYFSETQRNKGNFPGRFSGRQFSNSRSEMNVSTLELGDSALYLCASSLRDATNEKLFFGSGTQLSVL.

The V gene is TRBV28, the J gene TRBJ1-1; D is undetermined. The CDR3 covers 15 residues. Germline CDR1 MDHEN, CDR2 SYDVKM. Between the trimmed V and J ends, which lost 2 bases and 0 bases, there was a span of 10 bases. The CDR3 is CASSLNGVMNTEAFF. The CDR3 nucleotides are TGTGCCAGCAGTTTAAACGGGGTCATGAACACTGAAGCTTTCTTT.

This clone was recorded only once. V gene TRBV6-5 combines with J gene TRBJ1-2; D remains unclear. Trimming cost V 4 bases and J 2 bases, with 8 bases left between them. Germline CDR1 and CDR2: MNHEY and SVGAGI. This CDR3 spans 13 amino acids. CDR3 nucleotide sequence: TGTGCCAGCAGTTCAACAGCAAACTATGGCTACACCTTC. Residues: CASSSTANYGYTF.

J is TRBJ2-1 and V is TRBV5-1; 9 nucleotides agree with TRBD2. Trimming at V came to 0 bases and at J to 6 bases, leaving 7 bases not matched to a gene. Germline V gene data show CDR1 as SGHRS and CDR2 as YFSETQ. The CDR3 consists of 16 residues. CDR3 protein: CASSLGWTSVPNEQFF. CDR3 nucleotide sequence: TGCGCCAGCAGCTTGGGGTGGACTAGCGTCCCCAATGAGCAGTTCTTC.

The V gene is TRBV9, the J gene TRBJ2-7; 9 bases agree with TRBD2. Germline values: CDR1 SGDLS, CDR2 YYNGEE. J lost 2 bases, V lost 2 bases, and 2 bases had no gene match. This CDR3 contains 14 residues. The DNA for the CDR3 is TGTGCCAGCAGCGTCGGGACTAGCCCCTACGAGCAGTACTTC. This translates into CASSVGTSPYEQYF. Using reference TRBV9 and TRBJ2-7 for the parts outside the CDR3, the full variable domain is DSGVTQTPKHLITATGQRVTLRCSPRSGDLSVYWYQQSLDQGLQFLIQYYNGEERAKGNILERFSAQQFPDLHSELNLSSLELGDSALYFCASSVGTSPYEQYFGPGTRLTVT.

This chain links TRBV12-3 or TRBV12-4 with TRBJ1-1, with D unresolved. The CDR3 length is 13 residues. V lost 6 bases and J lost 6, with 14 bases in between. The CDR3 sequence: CASRISGSPEAFF. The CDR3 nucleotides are TGTGCCAGCAGGATCTCCGGTAGCCCTGAAGCTTTCTTT.

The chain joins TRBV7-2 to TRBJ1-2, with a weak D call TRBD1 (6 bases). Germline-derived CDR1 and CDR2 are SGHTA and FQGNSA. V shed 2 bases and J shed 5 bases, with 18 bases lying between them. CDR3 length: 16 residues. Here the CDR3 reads CASSLRVGVTGYGYTF. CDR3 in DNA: TGTGCCAGCAGCTTACGGGTTGGGGTAACAGGGTATGGCTACACCTTC.

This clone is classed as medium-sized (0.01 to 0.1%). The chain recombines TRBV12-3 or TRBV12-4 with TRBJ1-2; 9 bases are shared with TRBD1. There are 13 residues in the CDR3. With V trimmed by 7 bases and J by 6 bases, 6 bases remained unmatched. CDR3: CASTAGQGHGYTF. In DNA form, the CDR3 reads TGTGCCAGCACCGCGGGACAGGGACATGGCTACACCTTC.

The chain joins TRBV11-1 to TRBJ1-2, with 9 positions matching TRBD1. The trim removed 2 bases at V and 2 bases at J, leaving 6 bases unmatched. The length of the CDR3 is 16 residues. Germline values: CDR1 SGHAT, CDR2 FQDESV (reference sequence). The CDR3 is CASSLTPGQGNYGYTF. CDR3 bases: TGTGCCAGCAGCTTAACCCCGGGACAGGGCAACTATGGCTACACCTTC.

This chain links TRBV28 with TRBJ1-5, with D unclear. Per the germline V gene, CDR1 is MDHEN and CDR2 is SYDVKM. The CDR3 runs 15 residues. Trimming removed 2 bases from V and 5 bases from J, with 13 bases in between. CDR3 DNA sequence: TGTGCCAGCAGTTTAGGTACAGTTTTCCATCAGCCCCAGCATTTT. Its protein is CASSLGTVFHQPQHF.

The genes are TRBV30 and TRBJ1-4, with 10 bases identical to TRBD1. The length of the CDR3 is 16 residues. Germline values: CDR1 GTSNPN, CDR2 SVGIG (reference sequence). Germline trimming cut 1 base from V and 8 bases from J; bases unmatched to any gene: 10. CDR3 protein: CAWSEPGTGVGEKLFF. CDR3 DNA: TGTGCCTGGAGTGAACCCGGGACAGGGGTGGGGGAAAAACTGTTTTTT.

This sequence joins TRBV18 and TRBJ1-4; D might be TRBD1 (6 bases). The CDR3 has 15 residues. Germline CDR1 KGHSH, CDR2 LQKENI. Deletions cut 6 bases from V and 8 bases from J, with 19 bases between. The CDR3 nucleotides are TGTGCCAGCTCGCAAGGAACAGGGACGGGGGAAAAACTGTTTTTT. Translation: CASSQGTGTGEKLFF.

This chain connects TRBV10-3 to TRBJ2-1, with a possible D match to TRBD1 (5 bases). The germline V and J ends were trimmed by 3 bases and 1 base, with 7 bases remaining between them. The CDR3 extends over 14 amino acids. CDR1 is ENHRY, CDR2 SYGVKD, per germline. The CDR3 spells CAISDQGSYNEQFF. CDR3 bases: TGTGCCATCAGTGATCAGGGATCCTACAATGAGCAGTTCTTC.

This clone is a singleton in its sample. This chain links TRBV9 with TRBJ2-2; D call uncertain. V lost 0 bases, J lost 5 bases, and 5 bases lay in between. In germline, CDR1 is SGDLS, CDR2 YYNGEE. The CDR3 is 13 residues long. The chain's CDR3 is CASSVDTTGELFF. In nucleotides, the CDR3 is TGTGCCAGCAGCGTAGATACTACCGGGGAGCTGTTTTTT. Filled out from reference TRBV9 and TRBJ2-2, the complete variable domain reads DSGVTQTPKHLITATGQRVTLRCSPRSGDLSVYWYQQSLDQGLQFLIQYYNGEERAKGNILERFSAQQFPDLHSELNLSSLELGDSALYFCASSVDTTGELFFGEGSRLTVL.

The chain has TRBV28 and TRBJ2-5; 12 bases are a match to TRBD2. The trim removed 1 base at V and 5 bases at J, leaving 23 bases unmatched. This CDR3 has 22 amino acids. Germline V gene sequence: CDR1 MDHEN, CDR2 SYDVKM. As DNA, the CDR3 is TGTGCCAGCAGTTTATTTTTCGGGGAACTAGCGGGGGGAGACCCTTCGTGGGAGACCCAGTACTTC. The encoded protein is CASSLFFGELAGGDPSWETQYF. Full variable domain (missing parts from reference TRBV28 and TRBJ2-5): DVKVTQSSRYLVKRTGEKVFLECVQDMDHENMFWYRQDPGLGLRLIYFSYDVKMKEKGDIPEGYSVSREKKERFSLILESASTNQTSMYLCASSLFFGELAGGDPSWETQYFGPGTRLLVL.

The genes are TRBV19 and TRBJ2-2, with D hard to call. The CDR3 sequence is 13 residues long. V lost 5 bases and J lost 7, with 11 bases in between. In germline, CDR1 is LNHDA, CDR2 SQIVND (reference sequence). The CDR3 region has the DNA TGTGCCAGTAGTCCCCGGTATGGCGGGGAGCTGTTTTTT. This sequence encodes CASSPRYGGELFF.

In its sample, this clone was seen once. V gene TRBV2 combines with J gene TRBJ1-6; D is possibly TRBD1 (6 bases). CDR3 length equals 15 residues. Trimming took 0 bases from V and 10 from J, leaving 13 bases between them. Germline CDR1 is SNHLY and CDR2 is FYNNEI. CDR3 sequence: CASSEARGQLSPLHF. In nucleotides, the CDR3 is TGTGCCAGCAGTGAAGCGCGTGGACAGCTCTCACCCCTCCACTTT.

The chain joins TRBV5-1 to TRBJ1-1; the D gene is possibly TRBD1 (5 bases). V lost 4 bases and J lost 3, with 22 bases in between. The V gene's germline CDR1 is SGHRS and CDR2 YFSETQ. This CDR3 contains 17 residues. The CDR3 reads CASSPTLRGRGDTEAFF. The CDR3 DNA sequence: TGCGCCAGCAGCCCAACGCTTCGGGGCCGGGGGGACACTGAAGCTTTCTTT.

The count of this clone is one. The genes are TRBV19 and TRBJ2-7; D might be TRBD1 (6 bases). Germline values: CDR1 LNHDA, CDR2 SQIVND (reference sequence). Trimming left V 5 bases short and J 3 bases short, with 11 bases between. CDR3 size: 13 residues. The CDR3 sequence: CASSSGVGYEQYF. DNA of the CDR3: TGTGCCAGTAGTTCAGGGGTTGGCTACGAGCAGTACTTC.

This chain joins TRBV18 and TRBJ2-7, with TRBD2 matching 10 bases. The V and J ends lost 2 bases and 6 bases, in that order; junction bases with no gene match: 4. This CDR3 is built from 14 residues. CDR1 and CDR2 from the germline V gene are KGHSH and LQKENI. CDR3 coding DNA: TGTGCCAGCTCACCAGGGACTAGCGAGTCCGAGCAGTACTTC. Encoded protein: CASSPGTSESEQYF.

This chain's CDR3 is CASSGDSRDEQFF. CDR3 nucleotides: TGTGCCAGCTCAGGGGACTCCCGCGATGAGCAGTTCTTC. The chain couples TRBV18 to TRBJ2-1; tentative D call: TRBD2 (6 bases). Germline V gene lookup returns CDR1 KGHSH and CDR2 LQKENI. This CDR3 has 13 amino acids. Deletions cut 5 bases from V and 8 bases from J, with 13 bases between.

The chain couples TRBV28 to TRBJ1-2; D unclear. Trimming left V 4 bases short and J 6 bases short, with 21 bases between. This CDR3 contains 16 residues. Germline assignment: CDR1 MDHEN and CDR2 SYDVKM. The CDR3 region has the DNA TGTGCCAGCAGTTCACGCCCCCAGGTAATGTCGAATGGCTACACCTTC. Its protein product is CASSSRPQVMSNGYTF.

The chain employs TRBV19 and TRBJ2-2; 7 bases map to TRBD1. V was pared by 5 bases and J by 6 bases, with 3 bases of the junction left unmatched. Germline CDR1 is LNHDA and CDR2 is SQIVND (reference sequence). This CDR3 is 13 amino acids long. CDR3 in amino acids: CASSSQGAGELFF. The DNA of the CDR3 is TGTGCCAGTAGTTCCCAGGGGGCCGGGGAGCTGTTTTTT.